This TCR beta chain stems from a study of blood T cell repertoires in COVID-19. Study-level information: Italy, Spain and the United States were the sources of the convalescent and acute COVID-19 samples. Sample material is recorded as cDNA or gDNA derived from T cells, B-cell-depleted T cells, or PBMCs.

CDR1 is LNHDA, CDR2 SQIVND, per germline (reference sequence). The CDR3 consists of 14 residues. Between the trimmed V and J ends, which lost 1 base and 1 base, there was a span of 8 bases. Per the study methods: Counts of nucleated cells, estimated from reference gene primer amplification, were obtained. TCRdb's copy holds only in-frame clones and misses some; the assay was immunoSEQ multiplex PCR. Clone size and V and J calls were adopted from that table, with D and trimming inferred from the DNA. There are 150,000 or so clones in the sample; about three quarters occur only once, and roughly 9% lies in the top ten.

This receptor was identified in a woman aged 50 to 60 with active or convalescent COVID-19. The chain carries TRBV19 and TRBJ2-7, with TRBD2 as a possible D gene (6 bases). Sequencing was carried out using peripheral blood. The CDR3: CASSIGRVSYEQYF. CDR3 nucleotide sequence: TGTGCCAGTAGTATAGGGAGGGTTTCCTACGAGCAGTACTTC.